One sample yielded the 5 T cell receptor beta chains listed below, sequenced in a study of human T cells and chemical hapten exposure (dated by TCRdb to about 2021). Explained via the paper, the time point label denotes: patch test 3, about 24 weeks after DPC sensitization. The treatment or condition label corresponds to: therapeutic diphenylcyclopropenone sensitization with weekly scalp DPC. Preparation of the library involved RACE. The run used a NextSeq 500. Clones were called with MiXCR by TCRdb after fastp trimmed the public reads at Q25, and only in-frame beta chains were retained. For every CDR3 protein sequence, its rows merge into one entry that carries the most common genes and DNA. Here the sample has about 200,000 distinct CDR3 sequences; 24% occur a single time. The leading ten clones occupy 2% to 2.5% of the sample. The input for sequencing was whole blood, taken in connection with sensitization to the hapten diphenylcyclopropenone (DPC). Source of these receptors: a woman between 40 and 55 years old with alopecia areata. Some clones in this sample may be carry-over from other donors' samples.

This clonotype was picked up a small number of times. The rearrangement links TRBV20-1 to TRBJ2-7; 10 bases are a match to TRBD2. Germline CDR1 DFQATT, CDR2 SNEGSKA (reference sequence). This CDR3 comprises 16 residues. V lost 0 bases and J lost 6; bases outside the gene matches: 11. The DNA for the CDR3 is TGCAGTGCTAGAGATAGCTCCAGCGGGAGGGCCGGCGAGCAGTACTTC. This gives the protein CSARDSSSGRAGEQYF.

This clonotype was observed a few times. This rearrangement joins TRBV29-1 to TRBJ2-2; TRBD1 agrees at 8 bases. This CDR3 is built from 13 residues. Germline CDR1 SQVTM, CDR2 ANQGSEA. V was clipped by 8 bases and J by 5 bases; unmatched bases: 7. The CDR3 DNA follows: TGCAGCATCAGGGGGCGCGGGACCGGGGAGCTGTTTTTT. It specifies CSIRGRGTGELFF.

The V and J genes are TRBV6-2 or TRBV6-3 and TRBJ1-5, with TRBD1 identical over 7 bases. Trimming removed 7 bases from V and 7 bases from J; junction bases left unmatched: 16. The CDR3 has 16 residues. CDR1 MNHEY and CDR2 SVGEGT come from the germline V gene. In nucleotides, the CDR3 is TGTGCCAGCAATCCGAGGGGTAGACAGGGCGAACAGCCCCAGCATTTT. Its translation: CASNPRGRQGEQPQHF.

This clonotype occurred many times. V is TRBV5-6 and J is TRBJ2-4, with 9 nucleotides matching TRBD1. After removal of 3 bases from V and 1 base from J, the junction contained 5 bases not matched to a gene. This CDR3 comprises 16 residues. The germline V gene encodes CDR1 SGHDT and CDR2 YYEEEE. CDR3 loop: CASSSQGAWAKNIQYF. DNA of the CDR3: TGTGCCAGCAGCTCACAGGGGGCTTGGGCCAAAAACATTCAGTACTTC.

This chain joins TRBV29-1 and TRBJ1-2, with D possibly matching TRBD1 (6 bases). Germline CDR1 and CDR2: SQVTM and ANQGSEA. This CDR3 region has 13 residues. Between the trimmed V and J ends, which lost 4 bases and 8 bases, there was a span of 17 bases. CDR3 in amino acids: CSVVTGGGWGYTF. In nucleotides, the CDR3 is TGCAGCGTTGTGACGGGGGGCGGCTGGGGCTACACCTTC.